This TCR beta chain was identified in a study of glioma-infiltrating T cells after dendritic cell vaccination. On the study more broadly: Glioblastoma patients came from Phase I and II dendritic cell vaccination trials.

Germline loops: CDR1 KGHSH, CDR2 LQKENI. This CDR3 has 14 amino acids. V was cut by 5 bases and J by 9 bases, with 14 bases left in between. With regard to this clone: Its target is unknown.

Regarding the study as a whole: Survival was not directly related to TCR clonality in these patients.

TCRdb's copy holds only in-frame clones and misses some; the assay was immunoSEQ multiplex PCR. Here the sample spans approximately 82,000 clones, over 85% being singletons. Sequenced here: blood, sampled before dendritic cell vaccination. The V call is TRBV18, the J call TRBJ1-6; perhaps TRBD1 as D (6 bases). This receptor was identified in a human donor with glioblastoma. CDR3 DNA: TGTGCCAGCTCAGCCCAGGGGAAGGGTTCACCCCTCCACTTT. Translated, it gives CASSAQGKGSPLHF.